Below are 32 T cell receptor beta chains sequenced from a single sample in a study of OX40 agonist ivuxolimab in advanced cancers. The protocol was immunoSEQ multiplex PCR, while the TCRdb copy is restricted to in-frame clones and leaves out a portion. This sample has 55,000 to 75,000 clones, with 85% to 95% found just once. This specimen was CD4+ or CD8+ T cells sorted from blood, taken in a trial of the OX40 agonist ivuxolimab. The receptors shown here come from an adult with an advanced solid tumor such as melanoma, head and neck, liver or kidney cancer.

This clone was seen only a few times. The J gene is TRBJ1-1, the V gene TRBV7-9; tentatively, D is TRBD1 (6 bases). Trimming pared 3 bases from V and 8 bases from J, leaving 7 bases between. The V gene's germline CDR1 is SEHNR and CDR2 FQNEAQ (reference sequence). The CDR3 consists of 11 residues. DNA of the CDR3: TGTGCCAGCAGCTTCGGACAGGAAGCTTTCTTT. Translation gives CASSFGQEAFF.

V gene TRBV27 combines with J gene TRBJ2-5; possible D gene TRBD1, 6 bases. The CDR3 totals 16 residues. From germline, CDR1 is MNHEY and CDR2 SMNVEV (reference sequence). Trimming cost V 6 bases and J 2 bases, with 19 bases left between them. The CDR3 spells CASSSISDGQQETQYF. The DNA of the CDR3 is TGTGCCAGCAGCTCGATATCGGACGGACAGCAAGAGACCCAGTACTTC.

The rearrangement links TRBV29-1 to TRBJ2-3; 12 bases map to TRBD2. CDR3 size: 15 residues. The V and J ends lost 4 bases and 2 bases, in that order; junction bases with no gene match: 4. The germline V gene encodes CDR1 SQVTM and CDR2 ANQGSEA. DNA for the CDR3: TGCAGCGTTGTCAGACTAGCGGGAGCCACAGATACGCAGTATTTT. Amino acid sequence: CSVVRLAGATDTQYF.

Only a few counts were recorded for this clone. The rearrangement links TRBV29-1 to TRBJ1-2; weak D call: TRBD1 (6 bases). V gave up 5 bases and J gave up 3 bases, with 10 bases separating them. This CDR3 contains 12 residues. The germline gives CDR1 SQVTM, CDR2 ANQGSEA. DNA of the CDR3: TGCAGCGTTCGACGACAGGACTATGGCTACACCTTC. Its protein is CSVRRQDYGYTF.

CDR3 in amino acids: CASSETDGDQPQHF. Written as DNA, the CDR3 is TGTGCCAGCAGCGAGACCGACGGTGATCAGCCCCAGCATTTT. The chain combines TRBV9 with TRBJ1-5; D not resolved. The CDR3 sequence is 14 residues long. Trimming left V 3 bases short and J 5 bases short, with 12 bases between. CDR1 SGDLS and CDR2 YYNGEE come from the germline V gene. Supplemented by reference TRBV9 and TRBJ1-5, the full variable domain reads DSGVTQTPKHLITATGQRVTLRCSPRSGDLSVYWYQQSLDQGLQFLIQYYNGEERAKGNILERFSAQQFPDLHSELNLSSLELGDSALYFCASSETDGDQPQHFGDGTRLSIL.

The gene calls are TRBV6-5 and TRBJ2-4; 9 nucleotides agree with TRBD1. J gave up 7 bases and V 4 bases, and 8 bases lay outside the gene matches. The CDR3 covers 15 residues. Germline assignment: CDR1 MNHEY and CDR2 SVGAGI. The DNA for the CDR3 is TGTGCCAGCAGTTCCGGGACAGGGATTGACAACATTCAGTACTTC. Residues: CASSSGTGIDNIQYF.

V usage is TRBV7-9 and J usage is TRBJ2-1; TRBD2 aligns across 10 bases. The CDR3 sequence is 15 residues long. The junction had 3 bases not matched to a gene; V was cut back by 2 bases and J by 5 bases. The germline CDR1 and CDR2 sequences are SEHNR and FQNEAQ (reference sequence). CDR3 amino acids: CASSLFLAGDNEQFF. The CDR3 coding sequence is TGTGCCAGCAGCTTATTTCTAGCGGGAGACAATGAGCAGTTCTTC.

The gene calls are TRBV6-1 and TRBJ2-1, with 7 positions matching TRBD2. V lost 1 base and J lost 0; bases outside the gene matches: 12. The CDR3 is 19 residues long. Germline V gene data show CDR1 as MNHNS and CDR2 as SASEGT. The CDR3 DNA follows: TGTGCCAGCAGTGAAGAAGGGGACCTAGCGGAAAGCTCCTACAATGAGCAGTTCTTC. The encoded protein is CASSEEGDLAESSYNEQFF.

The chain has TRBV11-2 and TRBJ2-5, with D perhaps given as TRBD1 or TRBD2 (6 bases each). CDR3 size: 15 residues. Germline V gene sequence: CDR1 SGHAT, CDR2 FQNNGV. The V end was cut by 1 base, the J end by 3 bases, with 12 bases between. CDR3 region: CASSLVGGPEETQYF. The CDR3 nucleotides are TGTGCCAGCAGCTTAGTAGGGGGGCCTGAAGAGACCCAGTACTTC.

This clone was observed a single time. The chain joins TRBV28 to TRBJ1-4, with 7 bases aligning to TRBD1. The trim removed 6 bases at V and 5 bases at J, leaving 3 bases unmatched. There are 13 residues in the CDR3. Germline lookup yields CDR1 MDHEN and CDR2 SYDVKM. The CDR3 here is CASRGTVNEKLFF. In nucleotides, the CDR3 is TGTGCCAGCAGAGGGACAGTGAATGAAAAACTGTTTTTT.

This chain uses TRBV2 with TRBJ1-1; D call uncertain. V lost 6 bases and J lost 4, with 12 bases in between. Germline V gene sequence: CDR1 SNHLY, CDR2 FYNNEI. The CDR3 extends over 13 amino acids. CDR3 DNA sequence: TGTGCCAGCAGGGGAATTGGGAGCACTGAAGCTTTCTTT. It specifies CASRGIGSTEAFF.

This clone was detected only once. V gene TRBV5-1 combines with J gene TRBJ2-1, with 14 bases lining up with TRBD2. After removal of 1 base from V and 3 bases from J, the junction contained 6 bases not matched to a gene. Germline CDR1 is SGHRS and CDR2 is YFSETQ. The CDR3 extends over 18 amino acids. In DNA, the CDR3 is TGCGCCAGCAGCTTGACCTCGGGACTAGCGGGAGACTACAATGAGCAGTTCTTC. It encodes CASSLTSGLAGDYNEQFF.

The CDR3 sequence: CASAPTPGQYYEQYF. CDR3 bases: TGTGCCAGCGCCCCTACCCCGGGACAATACTACGAGCAGTACTTC. This rearrangement joins TRBV27 to TRBJ2-7; D is perhaps TRBD1 (6 bases). The germline V and J ends were trimmed by 8 bases and 3 bases, with 20 bases remaining between them. This CDR3 is 15 amino acids long. Germline CDR1 MNHEY, CDR2 SMNVEV (reference sequence).

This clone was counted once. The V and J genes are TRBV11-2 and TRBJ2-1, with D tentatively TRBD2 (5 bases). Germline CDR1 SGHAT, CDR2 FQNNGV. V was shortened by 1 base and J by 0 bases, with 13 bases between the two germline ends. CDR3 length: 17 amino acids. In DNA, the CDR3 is TGTGCCAGCAGCTTAGTTCCCTCGGGAAGCTCCTACAATGAGCAGTTCTTC. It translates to CASSLVPSGSSYNEQFF. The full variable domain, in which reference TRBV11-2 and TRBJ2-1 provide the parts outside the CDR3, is EAGVAQSPRYKIIEKRQSVAFWCNPISGHATLYWYQQILGQGPKLLIQFQNNGVVDDSQLPKDRFSAERLKGVDSTLKIQPAKLEDSAVYLCASSLVPSGSSYNEQFFGPGTRLTVL.

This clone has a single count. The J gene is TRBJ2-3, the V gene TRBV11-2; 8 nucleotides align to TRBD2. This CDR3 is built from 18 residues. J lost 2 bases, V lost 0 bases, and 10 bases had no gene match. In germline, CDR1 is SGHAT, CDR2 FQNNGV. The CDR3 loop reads CASSLDPPLAGLTDTQYF. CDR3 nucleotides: TGTGCCAGCAGCTTAGATCCCCCTCTAGCGGGCCTCACAGATACGCAGTATTTT.

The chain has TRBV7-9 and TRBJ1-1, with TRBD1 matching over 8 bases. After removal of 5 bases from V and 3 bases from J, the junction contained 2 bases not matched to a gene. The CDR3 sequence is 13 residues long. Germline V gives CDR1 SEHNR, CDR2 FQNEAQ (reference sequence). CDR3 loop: CASSRQGYTEAFF. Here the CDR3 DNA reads TGTGCCAGCAGCCGACAGGGGTACACTGAAGCTTTCTTT.

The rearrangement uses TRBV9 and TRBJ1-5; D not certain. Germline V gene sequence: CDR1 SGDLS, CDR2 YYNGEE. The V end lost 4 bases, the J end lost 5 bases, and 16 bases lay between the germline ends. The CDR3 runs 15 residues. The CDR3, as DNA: TGTGCCAGCAGCCCCGAACCTGGGTTTGATCAGCCCCAGCATTTT. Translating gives CASSPEPGFDQPQHF.

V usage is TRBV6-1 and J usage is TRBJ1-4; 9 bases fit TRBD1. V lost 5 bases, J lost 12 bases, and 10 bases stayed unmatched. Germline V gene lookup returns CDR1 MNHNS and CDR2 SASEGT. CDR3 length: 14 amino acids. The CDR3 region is CASSHGQGSEQLFF. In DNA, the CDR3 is TGTGCCAGCAGTCACGGACAGGGGAGCGAACAACTGTTTTTT.

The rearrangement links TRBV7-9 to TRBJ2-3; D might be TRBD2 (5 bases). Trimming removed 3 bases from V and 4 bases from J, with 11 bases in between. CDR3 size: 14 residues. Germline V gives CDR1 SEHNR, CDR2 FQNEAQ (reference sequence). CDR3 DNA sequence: TGTGCCAGCAGCTTGAACCACGGGGCAGATACGCAGTATTTT. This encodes CASSLNHGADTQYF.

CDR3: CASAQTGGSSGNTIYF. CDR3 in DNA: TGTGCCAGCGCCCAAACAGGGGGGAGCTCTGGAAACACCATATATTTT. This chain joins TRBV9 and TRBJ1-3, with TRBD1 identical over 8 bases. V lost 7 bases, J lost 0 bases, and 9 bases stayed unmatched. Germline lookup yields CDR1 SGDLS and CDR2 YYNGEE. This CDR3 region has 16 residues. Variable domain in full (rest from reference TRBV9 and TRBJ1-3): DSGVTQTPKHLITATGQRVTLRCSPRSGDLSVYWYQQSLDQGLQFLIQYYNGEERAKGNILERFSAQQFPDLHSELNLSSLELGDSALYFCASAQTGGSSGNTIYFGEGSWLTVV.

Here the CDR3 reads CASSLDRADANYGYTF. In nucleotides, the CDR3 is TGTGCCAGCAGCTTAGATCGAGCAGACGCTAACTATGGCTACACCTTC. The V call is TRBV11-3, the J call TRBJ1-2; no clear D gene. Trimming removed 0 bases from V and 0 bases from J, with 11 bases in between. The CDR3 totals 16 residues. Per germline, CDR1 SGHNT and CDR2 YENEEA.

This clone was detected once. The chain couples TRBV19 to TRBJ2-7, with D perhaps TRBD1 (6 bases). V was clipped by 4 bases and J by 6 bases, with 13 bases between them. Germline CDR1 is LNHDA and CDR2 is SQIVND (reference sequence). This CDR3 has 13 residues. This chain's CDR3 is CASSTITGFEQYF. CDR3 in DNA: TGTGCCAGTAGTACCATTACAGGGTTCGAGCAGTACTTC.

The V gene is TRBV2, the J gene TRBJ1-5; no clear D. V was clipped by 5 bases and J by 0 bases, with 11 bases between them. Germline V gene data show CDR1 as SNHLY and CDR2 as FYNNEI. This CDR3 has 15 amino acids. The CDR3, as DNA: TGTGCCAGCAGTCGAACGGTCCCTAGCAATCAGCCCCAGCATTTT. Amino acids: CASSRTVPSNQPQHF.

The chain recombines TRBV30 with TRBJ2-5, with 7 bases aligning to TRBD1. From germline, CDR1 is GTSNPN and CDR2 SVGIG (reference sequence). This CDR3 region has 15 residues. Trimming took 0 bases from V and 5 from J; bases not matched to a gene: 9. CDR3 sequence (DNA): TGTGCCTGGAGTGTGCCGACAGGGACACGGGAGACCCAGTACTTC. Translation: CAWSVPTGTRETQYF.

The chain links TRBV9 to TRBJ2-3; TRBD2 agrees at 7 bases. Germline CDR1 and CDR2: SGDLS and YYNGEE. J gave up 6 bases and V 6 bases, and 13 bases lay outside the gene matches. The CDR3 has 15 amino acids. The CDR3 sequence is CASNPTSNGLDTQYF. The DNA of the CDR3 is TGTGCCAGCAACCCGACTAGCAATGGTTTGGATACGCAGTATTTT. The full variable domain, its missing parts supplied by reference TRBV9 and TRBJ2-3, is DSGVTQTPKHLITATGQRVTLRCSPRSGDLSVYWYQQSLDQGLQFLIQYYNGEERAKGNILERFSAQQFPDLHSELNLSSLELGDSALYFCASNPTSNGLDTQYFGPGTRLTVL.

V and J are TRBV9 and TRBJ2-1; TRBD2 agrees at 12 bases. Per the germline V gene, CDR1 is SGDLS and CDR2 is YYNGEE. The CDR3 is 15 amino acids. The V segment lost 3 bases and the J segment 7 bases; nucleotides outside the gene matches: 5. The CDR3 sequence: CASSASGRVDNEQFF. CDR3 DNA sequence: TGTGCCAGCAGCGCTAGCGGGAGGGTTGATAATGAGCAGTTCTTC.

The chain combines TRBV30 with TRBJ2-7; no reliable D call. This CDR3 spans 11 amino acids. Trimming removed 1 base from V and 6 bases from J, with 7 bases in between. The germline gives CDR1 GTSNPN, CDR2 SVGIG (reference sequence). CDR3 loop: CAWSDSAEQYF. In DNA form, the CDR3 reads TGTGCCTGGAGTGACTCAGCCGAGCAGTACTTC.

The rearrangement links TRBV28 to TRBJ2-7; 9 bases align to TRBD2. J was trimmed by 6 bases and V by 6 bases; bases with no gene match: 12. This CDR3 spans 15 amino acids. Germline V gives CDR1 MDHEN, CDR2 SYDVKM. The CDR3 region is CASSIRVAGESEQYF. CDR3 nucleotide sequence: TGTGCCAGCAGCATCCGGGTAGCGGGAGAGAGCGAGCAGTACTTC.

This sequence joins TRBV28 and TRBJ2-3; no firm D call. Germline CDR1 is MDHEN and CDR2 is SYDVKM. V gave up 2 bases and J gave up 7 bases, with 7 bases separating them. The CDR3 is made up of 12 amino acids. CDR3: CASSLSPHTQYF. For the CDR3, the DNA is TGTGCCAGCAGTTTAAGCCCGCATACGCAGTATTTT.

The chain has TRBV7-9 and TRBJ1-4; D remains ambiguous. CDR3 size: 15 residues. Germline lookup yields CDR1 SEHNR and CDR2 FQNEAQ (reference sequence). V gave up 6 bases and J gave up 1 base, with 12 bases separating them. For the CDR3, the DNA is TGTGCCAGCAGTTTACCCCGGCAAACTAATGAAAAACTGTTTTTT. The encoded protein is CASSLPRQTNEKLFF.

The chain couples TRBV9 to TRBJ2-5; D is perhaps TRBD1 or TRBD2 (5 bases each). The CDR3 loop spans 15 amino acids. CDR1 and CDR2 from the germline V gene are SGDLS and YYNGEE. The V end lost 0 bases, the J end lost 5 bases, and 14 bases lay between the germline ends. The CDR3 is CASSVDGSEGETQYF. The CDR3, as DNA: TGTGCCAGCAGCGTAGATGGTAGCGAGGGGGAGACCCAGTACTTC. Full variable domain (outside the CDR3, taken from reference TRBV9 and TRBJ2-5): DSGVTQTPKHLITATGQRVTLRCSPRSGDLSVYWYQQSLDQGLQFLIQYYNGEERAKGNILERFSAQQFPDLHSELNLSSLELGDSALYFCASSVDGSEGETQYFGPGTRLLVL.

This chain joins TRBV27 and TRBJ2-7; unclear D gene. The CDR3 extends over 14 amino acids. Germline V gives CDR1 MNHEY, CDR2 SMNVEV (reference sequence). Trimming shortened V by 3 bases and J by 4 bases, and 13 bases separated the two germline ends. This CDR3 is CASSFGWGSYEQYF. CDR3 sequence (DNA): TGTGCCAGCAGTTTTGGTTGGGGTTCGTACGAGCAGTACTTC.